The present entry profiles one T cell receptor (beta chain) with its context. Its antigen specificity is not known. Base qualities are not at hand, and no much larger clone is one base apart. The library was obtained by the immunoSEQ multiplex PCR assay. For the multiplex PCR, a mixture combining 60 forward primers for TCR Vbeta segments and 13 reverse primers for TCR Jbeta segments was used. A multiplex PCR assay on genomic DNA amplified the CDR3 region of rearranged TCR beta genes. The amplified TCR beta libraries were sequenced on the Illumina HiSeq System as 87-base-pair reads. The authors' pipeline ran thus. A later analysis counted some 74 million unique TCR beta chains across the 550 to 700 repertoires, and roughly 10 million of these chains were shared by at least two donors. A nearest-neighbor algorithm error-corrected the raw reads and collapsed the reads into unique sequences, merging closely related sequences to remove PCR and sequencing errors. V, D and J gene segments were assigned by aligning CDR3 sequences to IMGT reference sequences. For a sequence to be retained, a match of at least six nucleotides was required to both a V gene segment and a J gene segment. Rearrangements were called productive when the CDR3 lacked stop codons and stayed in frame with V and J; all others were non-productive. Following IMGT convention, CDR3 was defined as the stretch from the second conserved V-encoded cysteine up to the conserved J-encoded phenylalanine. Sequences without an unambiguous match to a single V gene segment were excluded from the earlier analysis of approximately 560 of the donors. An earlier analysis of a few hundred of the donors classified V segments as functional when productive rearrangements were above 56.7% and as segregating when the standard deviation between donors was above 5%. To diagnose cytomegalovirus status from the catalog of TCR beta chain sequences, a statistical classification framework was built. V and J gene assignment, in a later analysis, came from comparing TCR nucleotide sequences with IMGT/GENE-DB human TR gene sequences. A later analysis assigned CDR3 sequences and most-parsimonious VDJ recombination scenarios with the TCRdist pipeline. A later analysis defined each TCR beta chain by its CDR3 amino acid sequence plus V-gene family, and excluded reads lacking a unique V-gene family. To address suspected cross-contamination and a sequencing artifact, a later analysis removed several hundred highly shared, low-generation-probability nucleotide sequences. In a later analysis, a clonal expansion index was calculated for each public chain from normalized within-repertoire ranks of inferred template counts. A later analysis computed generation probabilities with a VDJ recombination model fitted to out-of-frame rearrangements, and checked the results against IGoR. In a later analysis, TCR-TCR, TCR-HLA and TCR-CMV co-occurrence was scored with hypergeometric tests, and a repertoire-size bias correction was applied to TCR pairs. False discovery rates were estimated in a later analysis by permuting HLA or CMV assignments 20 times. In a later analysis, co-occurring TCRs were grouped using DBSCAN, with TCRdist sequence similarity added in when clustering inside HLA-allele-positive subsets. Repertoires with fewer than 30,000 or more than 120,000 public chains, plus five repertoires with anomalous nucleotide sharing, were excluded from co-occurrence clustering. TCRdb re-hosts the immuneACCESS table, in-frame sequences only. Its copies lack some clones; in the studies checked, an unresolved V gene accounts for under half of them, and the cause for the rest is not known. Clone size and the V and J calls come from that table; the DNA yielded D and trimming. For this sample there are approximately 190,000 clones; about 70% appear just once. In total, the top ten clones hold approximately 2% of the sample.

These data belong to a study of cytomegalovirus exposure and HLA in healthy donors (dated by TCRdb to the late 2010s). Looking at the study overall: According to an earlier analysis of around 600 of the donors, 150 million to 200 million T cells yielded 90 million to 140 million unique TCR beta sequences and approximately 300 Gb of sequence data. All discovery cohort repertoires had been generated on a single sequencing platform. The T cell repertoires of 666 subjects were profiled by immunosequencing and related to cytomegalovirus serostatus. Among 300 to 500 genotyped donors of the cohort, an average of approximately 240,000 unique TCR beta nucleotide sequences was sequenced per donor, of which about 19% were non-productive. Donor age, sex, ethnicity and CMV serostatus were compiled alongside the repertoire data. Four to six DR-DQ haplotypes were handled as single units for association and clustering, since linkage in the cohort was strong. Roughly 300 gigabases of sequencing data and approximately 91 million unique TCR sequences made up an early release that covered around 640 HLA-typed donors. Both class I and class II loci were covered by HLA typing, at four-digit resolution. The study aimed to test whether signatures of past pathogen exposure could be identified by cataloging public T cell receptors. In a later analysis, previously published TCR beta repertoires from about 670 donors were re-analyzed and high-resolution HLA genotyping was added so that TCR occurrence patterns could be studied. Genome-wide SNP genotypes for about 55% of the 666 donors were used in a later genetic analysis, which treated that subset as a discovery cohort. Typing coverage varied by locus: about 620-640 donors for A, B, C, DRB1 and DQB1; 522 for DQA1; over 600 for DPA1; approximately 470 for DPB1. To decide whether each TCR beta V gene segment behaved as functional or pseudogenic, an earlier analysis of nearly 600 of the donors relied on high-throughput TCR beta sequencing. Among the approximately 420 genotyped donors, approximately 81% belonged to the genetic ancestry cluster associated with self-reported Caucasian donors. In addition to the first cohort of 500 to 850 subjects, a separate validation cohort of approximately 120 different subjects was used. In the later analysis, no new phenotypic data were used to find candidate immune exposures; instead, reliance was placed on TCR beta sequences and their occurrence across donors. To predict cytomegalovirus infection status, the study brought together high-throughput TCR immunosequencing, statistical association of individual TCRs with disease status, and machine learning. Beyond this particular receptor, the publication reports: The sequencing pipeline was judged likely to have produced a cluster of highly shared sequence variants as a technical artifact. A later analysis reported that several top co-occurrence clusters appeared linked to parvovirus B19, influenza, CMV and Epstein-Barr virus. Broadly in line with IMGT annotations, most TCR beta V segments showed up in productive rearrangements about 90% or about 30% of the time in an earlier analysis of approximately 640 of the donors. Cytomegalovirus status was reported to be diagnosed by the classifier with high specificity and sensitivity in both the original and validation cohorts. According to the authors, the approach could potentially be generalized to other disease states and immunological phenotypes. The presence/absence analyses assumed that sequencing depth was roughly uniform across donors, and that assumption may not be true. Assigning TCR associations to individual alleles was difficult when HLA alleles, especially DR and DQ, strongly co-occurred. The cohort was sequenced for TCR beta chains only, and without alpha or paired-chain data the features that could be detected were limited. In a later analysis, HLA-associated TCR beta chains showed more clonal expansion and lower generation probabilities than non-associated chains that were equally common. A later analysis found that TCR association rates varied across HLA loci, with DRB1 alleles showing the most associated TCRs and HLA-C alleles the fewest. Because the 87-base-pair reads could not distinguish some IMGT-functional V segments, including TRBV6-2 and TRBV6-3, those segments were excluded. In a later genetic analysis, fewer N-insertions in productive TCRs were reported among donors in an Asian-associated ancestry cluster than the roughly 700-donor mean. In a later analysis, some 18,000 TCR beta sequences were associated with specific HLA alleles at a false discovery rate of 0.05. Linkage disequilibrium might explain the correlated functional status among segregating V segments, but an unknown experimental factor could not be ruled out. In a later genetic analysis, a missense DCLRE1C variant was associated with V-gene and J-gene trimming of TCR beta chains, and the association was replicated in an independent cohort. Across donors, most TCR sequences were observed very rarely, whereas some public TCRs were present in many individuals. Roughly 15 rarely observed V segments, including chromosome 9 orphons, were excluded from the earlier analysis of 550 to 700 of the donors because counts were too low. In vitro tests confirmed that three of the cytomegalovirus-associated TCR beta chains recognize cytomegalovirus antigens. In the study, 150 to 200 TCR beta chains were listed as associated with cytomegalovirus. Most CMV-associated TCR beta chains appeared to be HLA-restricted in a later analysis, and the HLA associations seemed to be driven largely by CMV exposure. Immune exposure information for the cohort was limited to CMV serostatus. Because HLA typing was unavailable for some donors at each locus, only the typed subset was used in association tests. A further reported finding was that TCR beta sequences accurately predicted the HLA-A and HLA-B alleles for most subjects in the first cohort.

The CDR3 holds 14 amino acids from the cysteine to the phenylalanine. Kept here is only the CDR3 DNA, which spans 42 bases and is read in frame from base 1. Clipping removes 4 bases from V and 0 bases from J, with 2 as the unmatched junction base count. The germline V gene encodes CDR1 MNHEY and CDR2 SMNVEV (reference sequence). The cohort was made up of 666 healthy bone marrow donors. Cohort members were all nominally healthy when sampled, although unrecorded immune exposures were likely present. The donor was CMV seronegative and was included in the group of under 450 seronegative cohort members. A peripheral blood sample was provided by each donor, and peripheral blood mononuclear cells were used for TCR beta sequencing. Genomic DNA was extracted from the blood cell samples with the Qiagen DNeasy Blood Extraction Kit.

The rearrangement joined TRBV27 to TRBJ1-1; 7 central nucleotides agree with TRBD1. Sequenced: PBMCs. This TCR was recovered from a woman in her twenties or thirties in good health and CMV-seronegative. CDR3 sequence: CASSWGTVNTEAFF. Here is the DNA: TGTGCCAGCAGTTGGGGGACAGTGAACACTGAAGCTTTCTTT.